The 15 T cell receptor beta chains presented below share a single source sample, sequenced in a study of T cells in Graves' hyperthyroidism and ophthalmopathy (dated by TCRdb to between 2019 and 2020). To prepare the library, multiplex PCR was applied. TCRdb records Illumina HiSeq 2000 as the sequencer. Amplification of TCR beta CDR3 regions was carried out from RNA transcripts. A first-round RT-PCR of the TCR CDR3 used the HTBI primer set with the Qiagen OneStep RT-PCR kit. In TCRdb, the public reads were trimmed at Q25 with fastp and aligned with MiXCR, with productive beta chains retained. Every CDR3 protein is listed once, alongside the most common genes and DNA of its rows. The sample table holds approximately 530,000 distinct CDR3 sequences, of which about 20% were seen once. Together, the top ten hold roughly 44% of the sample. The sequencing input was blood. The source is a man aged 35-49 years with Graves' ophthalmopathy.

This clonotype showed up many times. The chain employs TRBV28 and TRBJ2-3; unclear D gene. The germline V gene encodes CDR1 MDHEN and CDR2 SYDVKM. There are 12 residues in the CDR3. Trimming stripped 1 base from V and 7 bases from J, with 6 bases between. The CDR3, as DNA: TGTGCCAGCAGTTTATTTCACTATACGCAGTATTTT. This codes for CASSLFHYTQYF. The whole variable domain, remainder taken from reference TRBV28 and TRBJ2-3, is DVKVTQSSRYLVKRTGEKVFLECVQDMDHENMFWYRQDPGLGLRLIYFSYDVKMKEKGDIPEGYSVSREKKERFSLILESASTNQTSMYLCASSLFHYTQYFGPGTRLTVL.

This clonotype was counted between two and nine times. The rearrangement uses TRBV9 and TRBJ2-5; D is unresolved. Germline values: CDR1 SGDLS, CDR2 YYNGEE. V dropped 0 bases and J dropped 0 bases, with 12 bases sitting between them. The length of the CDR3 is 16 residues. The CDR3 spells CASSVGHSLNQETQYF. For the CDR3, the DNA is TGTGCCAGCAGCGTAGGACACAGTCTAAACCAAGAGACCCAGTACTTC.

This clonotype was observed a few times. V is TRBV7-9 and J is TRBJ1-4; the match to TRBD1 covers 7 bases. The germline V gene has CDR1 SEHNR and CDR2 FQNEAQ (reference sequence). J lost 3 bases, V lost 9 bases, and 4 bases had no gene match. CDR3 size: 13 residues. CDR3 sequence reads: CASCGTANEKLFF. The CDR3 region has the DNA TGTGCCAGTTGTGGGACAGCTAATGAAAAACTGTTTTTT. Full variable domain (outside the CDR3, taken from reference TRBV7-9 and TRBJ1-4): DTGVSQNPRHKITKRGQNVTFRCDPISEHNRLYWYRQTLGQGPEFLTYFQNEAQLEKSRLLSDRFSAERPKGSFSTLEIQRTEQGDSAMYLCASCGTANEKLFFGSGTQLSVL.

As to this clonotype: The germline gene is not matched at one end of the junction; a read error may be the cause. The chain links TRBV7-2 to TRBJ1-2; 9 bases agree with TRBD1. Germline V gene data show CDR1 as SGHTA and CDR2 as FQGNSA. The length of the CDR3 is 15 residues. The CDR3 protein is CVSSSTGQGTYGYTF. The CDR3 region has the DNA TGTGTCAGCAGCTCAACCGGACAGGGGACGTATGGCTACACCTTC.

This clonotype was counted ten times or more. The J gene is TRBJ1-2, the V gene TRBV3-1; 10 bases match TRBD1. The germline gives CDR1 LGHDT, CDR2 YNNKEL (reference sequence). The J segment lost 8 bases and the V segment lost 4 bases, leaving 10 bases of the junction unmatched. This CDR3 is 15 amino acids long. CDR3 region: CASSRTGTGETGYTF. The DNA of the CDR3 is TGTGCCAGCAGCCGTACCGGGACAGGGGAAACGGGCTACACCTTC. Based on the CDR3 plus reference TRBV3-1 and TRBJ1-2, the full variable domain is DTAVSQTPKYLVTQMGNDKSIKCEQNLGHDTMYWYKQDSKKFLKIMFSYNNKELIINETVPNRFSPKSPDKAHLNLHINSLELGDSAVYFCASSRTGTGETGYTFGSGTRLTVV.

This chain connects TRBV27 to TRBJ2-7; TRBD1 aligns across 9 bases. Per the germline V gene, CDR1 is MNHEY and CDR2 is SMNVEV (reference sequence). The J segment lost 0 bases and the V segment lost 3 bases, leaving 6 bases of the junction unmatched. The CDR3 totals 16 residues. The CDR3 here is CASSLIPGQGSYEQYF. CDR3 coding DNA: TGTGCCAGCAGTTTGATCCCGGGACAGGGCTCCTACGAGCAGTACTTC.

The chain combines TRBV29-1 with TRBJ2-7; TRBD2 agrees at 14 bases. In germline, CDR1 is SQVTM, CDR2 ANQGSEA. The junction had 5 bases not matched to a gene; V was cut back by 5 bases and J by 2 bases. This CDR3 has 15 residues. The CDR3 sequence is CSVSGLAGATYEQYF. CDR3 sequence (DNA): TGCAGCGTTTCGGGACTAGCGGGGGCCACCTACGAGCAGTACTTC.

This clonotype was counted many times. This sequence joins TRBV2 and TRBJ1-6; D possibly corresponds to TRBD1 (6 bases). The CDR3 loop spans 14 amino acids. V was shortened by 7 bases and J by 9 bases, with 16 bases between the two germline ends. Germline loops: CDR1 SNHLY, CDR2 FYNNEI. The DNA of the CDR3 is TGTGCCAGCACGAAGGGACAAGATTTTTCACCCCTCCACTTT. Translated, it gives CASTKGQDFSPLHF.

The gene calls are TRBV7-2 and TRBJ1-5; no definite D call. Per germline, CDR1 SGHTA and CDR2 FQGNSA. V was pared by 1 base and J by 1 base, with 14 bases between. CDR3 length equals 17 residues. This CDR3 is CASSLGILGKSNQPQHF. The DNA of the CDR3 is TGTGCCAGCAGCTTAGGAATCTTGGGGAAAAGCAATCAGCCCCAGCATTTT.

This clonotype was counted at least ten times. The V gene is TRBV5-1, the J gene TRBJ1-6, with D uncertain. Germline-derived CDR1 and CDR2 are SGHRS and YFSETQ. The CDR3 consists of 14 residues. The germline V and J ends were trimmed by 2 bases and 6 bases, with 9 bases remaining between them. The CDR3 is CASSLRAPNSPLHF. In DNA form, the CDR3 reads TGCGCCAGCAGCTTAAGGGCCCCTAATTCACCCCTCCACTTT.

This clonotype has only a few counts. The rearrangement links TRBV7-9 to TRBJ2-1, with 8 bases fitting TRBD2. Germline V gives CDR1 SEHNR, CDR2 FQNEAQ (reference sequence). The CDR3 has 15 amino acids. The J segment lost 3 bases and the V segment lost 5 bases, leaving 6 bases of the junction unmatched. In nucleotides, the CDR3 is TGTGCCAGCAGCCCTCGGACTAGCAGCTACAATGAGCAGTTCTTC. Translated: CASSPRTSSYNEQFF.

This chain uses TRBV3-1 with TRBJ2-1, with D uncertain. The CDR3 has 14 residues. The V gene's germline CDR1 is LGHDT and CDR2 YNNKEL (reference sequence). With 1 base removed from V and 12 bases from J, the gap between germline ends came to 16 bases. CDR3 in amino acids: CASSQARGASTQFF. CDR3 sequence (DNA): TGTGCCAGCAGCCAAGCGAGAGGAGCCTCCACGCAGTTCTTC.

The sample holds a few counts of this clonotype. V and J are TRBV29-1 and TRBJ2-7; 8 nucleotides match TRBD2. The trim removed 2 bases at V and 3 bases at J, leaving 9 bases unmatched. Germline V gene data show CDR1 as SQVTM and CDR2 as ANQGSEA. This CDR3 comprises 15 residues. CDR3 sequence: CSVEIPGGTNYEQYF. The DNA for the CDR3 is TGCAGCGTTGAAATTCCGGGAGGGACGAACTACGAGCAGTACTTC.

This clonotype was picked up many times. The CDR3 DNA is TGCGCCAGCAGCTTGGGGAGTATTCGGTACGAGCAGTACTTC. The encoded protein is CASSLGSIRYEQYF. V usage is TRBV5-1 and J usage is TRBJ2-7; no definite D call. V lost 0 bases to trimming and J lost 4 bases, with 11 bases between them. The germline CDR1 and CDR2 sequences are SGHRS and YFSETQ. CDR3 length: 14 amino acids.

This clonotype was counted a few times. This chain uses TRBV2 with TRBJ1-2, with TRBD1 matching over 9 bases. Trimming took 6 bases from V and 1 from J; bases not matched to a gene: 9. Looked up from germline, CDR1 is SNHLY and CDR2 is FYNNEI. This CDR3 is built from 16 residues. The CDR3 spells CASSNLGQGFNYGYTF. In DNA, the CDR3 is TGTGCCAGCAGCAACCTGGGACAGGGATTTAACTATGGCTACACCTTC.